The rows below give T cell receptor beta chains drawn from one sample of a study of shared clonotypes between healthy human individuals. TCRdb's copy holds only in-frame clones and misses some; the assay was immunoSEQ multiplex PCR. This table has some 2,000,000 clones, 85% to 95% appearing once. The specimen sequenced was naive CD8+ T cells sorted from blood. The receptor source for this set is a young man in good health. Each CDR3 is given with its conserved first and last residue. Each record gives: V gene, D gene, CDR3 length, J gene, clone size, CDR3 DNA, CDR3 protein. The D gene is left open where the match is weak. For some rows the clone size is stated as once, few or many, or as a class when expanded; others skip it.

v_gene: TRBV9; d_gene: NA; len: 13; j_gene: TRBJ1-6; abundance: NA; CDR3nt: TGTGCCAGCAGCGTGGGGTCGAAATCACCCCTCCACTTT; CDR3aa: CASSVGSKSPLHF
v_gene: TRBV5-4; d_gene: NA; len: 15; j_gene: TRBJ2-7; abundance: once; CDR3nt: TGTGCCAGCAGCTTCGAAGGGGGGAGGGCCAACGAGCAGTACTTC; CDR3aa: CASSFEGGRANEQYF
v_gene: TRBV4-1; d_gene: NA; len: 13; j_gene: TRBJ1-2; abundance: NA; CDR3nt: TGCGCCAGCAGCCAACACGATCCAGACGGCTACACCTTC; CDR3aa: CASSQHDPDGYTF
v_gene: TRBV5-4; d_gene: TRBD2; len: 15; j_gene: TRBJ2-1; abundance: NA; CDR3nt: TGTGCCAGCAGCTTGTCGGCTAGCGGGGTATATGAGCAGTTCTTC; CDR3aa: CASSLSASGVYEQFF
v_gene: TRBV2; d_gene: NA; len: 11; j_gene: TRBJ2-7; abundance: few; CDR3nt: TGTGCCAGCAGTGGCTCCTACGAGCAGTACTTC; CDR3aa: CASSGSYEQYF
v_gene: TRBV9; d_gene: NA; len: 15; j_gene: TRBJ1-2; abundance: once; CDR3nt: TGTGCCAGCAGCGTGGCCGGGAACATTAACTATGGCTACACCTTC; CDR3aa: CASSVAGNINYGYTF
v_gene: TRBV4-1; d_gene: NA; len: 13; j_gene: TRBJ1-5; abundance: NA; CDR3nt: TGCGCCAGCAGCCAAGCTATCTATCAGCCCCAGCATTTT; CDR3aa: CASSQAIYQPQHF
v_gene: TRBV7-9; d_gene: NA; len: 14; j_gene: TRBJ1-2; abundance: NA; CDR3nt: TGTGCCAGCAGCTTAGCTCCCGCGGACTATGGCTACACCTTC; CDR3aa: CASSLAPADYGYTF
v_gene: TRBV5-1; d_gene: NA; len: 15; j_gene: TRBJ2-5; abundance: NA; CDR3nt: TGCGCCAGCAGCTTGGAAGGGAATCGGCTAGAGACCCAGTACTTC; CDR3aa: CASSLEGNRLETQYF
v_gene: TRBV29-1; d_gene: NA; len: 12; j_gene: TRBJ1-2; abundance: NA; CDR3nt: TGCAGCGGCGAGGACAGCCTATATGGCTACACCTTC; CDR3aa: CSGEDSLYGYTF
v_gene: TRBV7-9; d_gene: TRBD2; len: 15; j_gene: TRBJ2-1; abundance: NA; CDR3nt: TGTGCCAGCAGCTTATCTAGCGGGAGTAACAATGAGCAGTTCTTC; CDR3aa: CASSLSSGSNNEQFF
v_gene: TRBV4-3; d_gene: NA; len: 17; j_gene: TRBJ2-1; abundance: NA; CDR3nt: TGCGCCAGCAGCCGCAGCATTTTAGCGGATAGATACAATGAGCAGTTCTTC; CDR3aa: CASSRSILADRYNEQFF
v_gene: TRBV4-1; d_gene: NA; len: 13; j_gene: TRBJ2-1; abundance: NA; CDR3nt: TGCGCCAGCAGCCCCCGGACGTACAATGAGCAGTTCTTC; CDR3aa: CASSPRTYNEQFF
v_gene: TRBV27; d_gene: NA; len: 11; j_gene: TRBJ2-4; abundance: NA; CDR3nt: TGTGCCAGCAGCGACGGAAACATTCAGTACTTC; CDR3aa: CASSDGNIQYF
v_gene: TRBV27; d_gene: TRBD1; len: 13; j_gene: TRBJ1-1; abundance: once; CDR3nt: TGTGCCAGCACCAACGACAGGGGAACTGAAGCTTTCTTT; CDR3aa: CASTNDRGTEAFF
v_gene: TRBV10-1; d_gene: TRBD1; len: 16; j_gene: TRBJ2-7; abundance: NA; CDR3nt: TGCGCCAGCAGTGAGTCCGGGACAGGGGGCTACAACGAGCAGTACTTC; CDR3aa: CASSESGTGGYNEQYF
v_gene: TRBV27; d_gene: NA; len: 14; j_gene: TRBJ2-7; abundance: NA; CDR3nt: TGTGCCAGCAGTTTAGGGGTGTGGGCGGACGAGCAGTACTTC; CDR3aa: CASSLGVWADEQYF
v_gene: TRBV9; d_gene: NA; len: 15; j_gene: TRBJ2-1; abundance: NA; CDR3nt: TGTGCCAGCAGCGTAGATGGGACCTCCTACAATGAGCAGTTCTTC; CDR3aa: CASSVDGTSYNEQFF
v_gene: TRBV2; d_gene: TRBD2; len: 14; j_gene: TRBJ2-7; abundance: NA; CDR3nt: TGTGCCAGCAGGCTTAGCGGGGGGGTCTACGAGCAGTACTTC; CDR3aa: CASRLSGGVYEQYF
v_gene: TRBV30; d_gene: NA; len: 14; j_gene: TRBJ2-7; abundance: NA; CDR3nt: TGTGCCTGGAGTGGGGGGGACAGTGCCTACGAGCAGTACTTC; CDR3aa: CAWSGGDSAYEQYF
v_gene: TRBV10-2; d_gene: TRBD2; len: 13; j_gene: TRBJ2-3; abundance: NA; CDR3nt: TGCGCCAGGGGACTAGCTTACACAGATACGCAGTATTTT; CDR3aa: CARGLAYTDTQYF
v_gene: TRBV19; d_gene: NA; len: 14; j_gene: TRBJ2-7; abundance: NA; CDR3nt: TGTGCCAGTAGTATAGAGCCCCCGACCCCCGAGCAGTACTTC; CDR3aa: CASSIEPPTPEQYF